These T cell receptor beta chains were read from a single sample in a study of vaccination and CD4 T cells after COVID-19. TCRdb ran MiXCR on the PCR reads and lists one entry per CDR3 protein. Of under 20,000 distinct CDR3 sequences in the sample, roughly half were seen once. These receptors lack a known antigen. The specimen sequenced was CD4+ T cells from blood, cultured in vitro. The receptors derive from a human donor who had recovered from COVID-19. Each CDR3 is given with its conserved first and last residue. A D gene is named only where the DNA matches it firmly. Clone size is given for some rows only: seen once, a few or many times, or a class if the clone is expanded.

TRBJ2-2	TRBV4-2	.	.	TGTGCCAGCAGCCAAGAACCGGAGACCGGGGAGCTGTTTTTT	CASSQEPETGELFF
TRBJ1-3	TRBV6-5	TRBD1	.	TGTGCCAGCAGTTACTCCCGGACAGGGAGCTCTGGAAACACCATATATTTT	CASSYSRTGSSGNTIYF
TRBJ2-5	TRBV19	.	.	TGTGCCAGTAGTATATCCGGGGGAGAGACCCAGTACTTC	CASSISGGETQYF
TRBJ2-7	TRBV27	.	.	TGTGCCAGCAGTCCCCTGGGGGCTATGGGCGAGCAGTACTTC	CASSPLGAMGEQYF
TRBJ1-1	TRBV7-2	.	.	TGTGCCAGCAGCTTAGTGCAGTTCACTGAAGCTTTCTTT	CASSLVQFTEAFF
TRBJ1-5	TRBV19	.	once	TGTGCCAGTAGTATTGGGAGGGGGGGGAGCAATCAGCCCCAGCATTTT	CASSIGRGGSNQPQHF
TRBJ1-2	TRBV2	.	few	TGTGCCTCCGTGGTGAGACCTAACTATGGCTACACCTTC	CASVVRPNYGYTF
TRBJ1-6	TRBV19	TRBD1	.	TGTGCCAGTAGTAAGGGGGCCGACGGTTCACCCCTCCACTTT	CASSKGADGSPLHF
TRBJ2-3	TRBV6-1	.	.	TGTGCCAGCAGCTCCTCCTGGACCAGCACAGATACGCAGTATTTT	CASSSSWTSTDTQYF
TRBJ2-1	TRBV20-1	TRBD2	.	TGCAGTGCTCCTCCGGGACTAGAGGGGTACAATGAGCAGTTCTTC	CSAPPGLEGYNEQFF
TRBJ1-1	TRBV20-1	.	few	TGCAGTGCGACCGGGACACTGAACACTGAAGCTTTCTTT	CSATGTLNTEAFF
TRBJ2-1	TRBV6-5	.	.	TGTGCCAGCAGTTTAGAAGGCCGCAATGAGCAGTTCTTC	CASSLEGRNEQFF
TRBJ2-7	TRBV11-2	.	.	TGTGCCAGCAGCTTAGCCTTCCAGGACGAGCAGTACTTC	CASSLAFQDEQYF
TRBJ2-5	TRBV19	.	.	TGTGCCAGTAGTGCGCCACTGCGGGCGGAGACCCAGTACTTC	CASSAPLRAETQYF
TRBJ2-2	TRBV6-1	.	.	TGTGCCAGCAGTACCGGGACCGTCACCGGGGAGCTGTTTTTT	CASSTGTVTGELFF
TRBJ1-2	TRBV20-1	TRBD1	.	TGCAGTGCTAGAGATGGGGAAGGGGGCGAGGGCTATGGCTACACCTTC	CSARDGEGGEGYGYTF
TRBJ1-5	TRBV5-8	TRBD1	few	TGTGCCAGCAGCAGGACAGGGGAGGGCAATCAGCCCCAGCATTTT	CASSRTGEGNQPQHF
TRBJ2-7	TRBV25-1	TRBD1	.	TGTGCTTCTCGACAGGGCGACTACGAGCAGTACTTC	CASRQGDYEQYF
TRBJ1-5	TRBV30	.	few	TGTGCCTGGAGTGCAACGGGCAATCAGCCCCAGCATTTT	CAWSATGNQPQHF
TRBJ1-1	TRBV7-2	.	once	TGTGCCAGCAGCGCATTACCGGGGGGGCTAAACACTGAAGCTTTCTTT	CASSALPGGLNTEAFF
TRBJ2-7	TRBV20-1	TRBD1	.	TGCAGTGCTAGACAGGGGGCCTACGAGCAGTACTTC	CSARQGAYEQYF
TRBJ2-5	TRBV7-2	.	few	TGTGCCAGCAGCTTAGAGGGTGGAGAGACCCAGTACTTC	CASSLEGGETQYF
TRBJ2-3	TRBV19	TRBD2	.	TGTGCCAGTAGTATTCGAGGGAGGGCGGCAGATACGCAGTATTTT	CASSIRGRAADTQYF
TRBJ2-5	TRBV5-4	.	.	TGTGCCAGCAGCTTAATCGGGGCGGAGACCCAGTACTTC	CASSLIGAETQYF
TRBJ2-5	TRBV12-5	.	.	TGTGCTAGTGGTCCTGGACAGATGGAGACCCAGTACTTC	CASGPGQMETQYF